This is a list of T cell receptor beta chains from one sample in a study of blood T cell repertoires in COVID-19. The assay was immunoSEQ multiplex PCR, and TCRdb's table has in-frame clones only and misses some. The sample contains over 200,000 clones, 70% to 75% of which appear only once. Sample: peripheral blood. Receptors were obtained from a woman of 80 years or more with acute or convalescent COVID-19. CDR3s include the opening cysteine and the closing phenylalanine or tryptophan.

v_gene,j_gene,CDR3aa
TRBV29-1,TRBJ1-4,CSANQGVGEKLFF
TRBV5-4,TRBJ2-5,CASSLRASGGGETQYF
TRBV3-1/TRBV3-2,TRBJ1-2,CASSPYGGQPPSTF
TRBV2,TRBJ2-1,CASSEQGSSYNEQFF
TRBV21-1,TRBJ1-1,CASGGRDEAFF
TRBV6-2/TRBV6-3,TRBJ1-2,CASSRPTGIYGYTF
TRBV27,TRBJ1-2,CASSLTGPYGYTF
TRBV5-1,TRBJ1-5,CASSLGLGTARNGSQPQHF
TRBV5-1,TRBJ2-7,CASSFAGYEQYF
TRBV19,TRBJ1-2,CASSVTRQGEKGYTF
TRBV19,TRBJ1-6,CASSITGYSPLHF
TRBV29-1,TRBJ2-7,CSVEGVTGYSSYEQYF
TRBV12-3/TRBV12-4,TRBJ2-1,CASRYPTGRVFF
TRBV7-9,TRBJ1-1,CASSFTGLGTEAFF
TRBV5-1,TRBJ2-1,CASSLAGVGSYNEQFF
TRBV29-1,TRBJ2-2,CSVLAGGPSGELFF
TRBV4-3,TRBJ1-2,CASSQGGQGADGYTF
TRBV21-1,TRBJ2-2,CASSRGQTNTGELFF
TRBV7-9,TRBJ2-1,CASSRGLAGSWNEQFF
TRBV18,TRBJ1-6,CASSRWAGVEDNSPLHF
TRBV7-7,TRBJ2-2,CASSLLTSFGANTGELFF
TRBV4-1,TRBJ1-1,CASSQESRGLEAFF
TRBV10-3,TRBJ1-1,CAISAGTGGAEAFF
TRBV15,TRBJ1-1,CATRRLTEAFF
TRBV12-3/TRBV12-4,TRBJ2-5,CASEGEETQYF
TRBV3-1/TRBV3-2,TRBJ1-3,CASSQGRGSSGNTIYF